The clone carrying this TCR beta chain was seen ten or more times. Antigen unknown. One entry per CDR3 protein, called by TCRdb with MiXCR from the RT-PCR reads. The sample includes about 540,000 distinct CDR3 sequences, 11% to 15% seen only once; the top ten take over 8.5%. This entry belongs to a study of response to subunit inactivated influenza vaccine. CDR1 is SGDLS, CDR2 YYNGEE, per germline. The CDR3 is 11 amino acids. The V end was cut by 3 bases, the J end by 4 bases, with 1 base between. Study-wide results and caveats: Every seasonal influenza vaccination brings in few new T cells, the authors suggested.

The sample here was PBMCs from blood, taken 11 to 12 days after vaccination. The TCR was taken from a man aged 45-60 years who received an inactivated influenza vaccine. The chain is built from TRBV9 and TRBJ2-2; D call uncertain. The CDR3 sequence is CASSGTGELFF. DNA for the CDR3: TGTGCCAGCAGCGGCACCGGGGAGCTGTTTTTT. Using reference TRBV9 and TRBJ2-2 for the parts outside the CDR3, the full variable domain is DSGVTQTPKHLITATGQRVTLRCSPRSGDLSVYWYQQSLDQGLQFLIQYYNGEERAKGNILERFSAQQFPDLHSELNLSSLELGDSALYFCASSGTGELFFGEGSRLTVL.